This T cell receptor (beta chain) originates from a study of T cells after posttransplantation cyclophosphamide. The study, taken as a whole, reports: Later blood repertoires were often dominated by clones from the donor CD8+ memory compartment.

The CDR3 has 14 residues. V dropped 2 bases and J dropped 6; count of bases not matched to a gene: 4. Germline values: CDR1 SGHTA, CDR2 FQGNSA. This clone was observed a single time. Its antigen is currently unknown. Sequencing was performed with immunoSEQ multiplex PCR; in TCRdb, only in-frame clones are kept and a portion is missing. The table has some 1,900 clones, about 94% seen once; the top ten hold 2.5% to 3.5%. The receptor comes from a woman in her forties or fifties in good health and a related stem cell transplant donor. Source material: CD4+ T cells sorted from bone marrow. The chain employs TRBV7-2 and TRBJ2-3; 8 positions match TRBD2. The CDR3 protein is CASSLTSGWDTQYF. In nucleotides, the CDR3 is TGTGCCAGCAGCTTAACTAGCGGATGGGATACGCAGTATTTT.